The clone carrying this T cell receptor (beta chain) was recorded once. Its antigen is not identified. A much larger clone lies one base from this, so it may be a read error. As handled by the study authors: For papillary thyroid cancer, a distant-metastasis classifier was constructed from CDR3 differences observed across clinicopathological groups. TCRdb re-analyzed the PCR reads using MiXCR. Clone size and V and J calls follow TCRdb, not the original study. This sample has around 20,000 clones, with approximately 9.9% found just once. Not a single patient had been given any form of treatment at any point before undergoing thyroid surgery. CDR3 length: 14 amino acids. The V gene's germline CDR1 is LGHDT and CDR2 YNNKEL (reference sequence). These data are taken from a study of metastatic and nonmetastatic thyroid tumors. Study in general: Malignant and benign thyroid patients had repertoires compared in peripheral blood and tumor or nodule tissue. General study findings and limits: Malignant thyroid tumors reportedly exceeded benign nodules significantly in TCR beta diversity, with the difference appearing in blood and tumor.

Sequencing used blood. The V call is TRBV3-1, the J call TRBJ2-5; D may be TRBD2 (6 bases). This receptor was taken from a female donor with papillary thyroid cancer or a benign thyroid nodule (not recorded which). Some clones in this sample may be carry-over from other donors' samples. The CDR3 is CVSSQDGGEETQYF. CDR3 bases: TGTGTCAGCAGCCAAGACGGGGGTGAAGAGACCCAGTACTTC.